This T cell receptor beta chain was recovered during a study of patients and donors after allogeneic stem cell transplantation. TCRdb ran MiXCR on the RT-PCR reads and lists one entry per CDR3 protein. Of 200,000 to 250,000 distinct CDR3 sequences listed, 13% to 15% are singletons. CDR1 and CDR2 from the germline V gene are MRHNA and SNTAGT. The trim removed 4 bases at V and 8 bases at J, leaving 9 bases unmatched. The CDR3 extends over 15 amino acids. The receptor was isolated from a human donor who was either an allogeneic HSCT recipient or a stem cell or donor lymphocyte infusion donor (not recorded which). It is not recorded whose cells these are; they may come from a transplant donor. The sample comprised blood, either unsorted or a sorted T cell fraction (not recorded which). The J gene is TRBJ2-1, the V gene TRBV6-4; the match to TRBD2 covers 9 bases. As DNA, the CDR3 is TGTGCCAGCAGTGGACAAGCGGGGGGCCGCTATGAGCAGTTCTTC. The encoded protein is CASSGQAGGRYEQFF.